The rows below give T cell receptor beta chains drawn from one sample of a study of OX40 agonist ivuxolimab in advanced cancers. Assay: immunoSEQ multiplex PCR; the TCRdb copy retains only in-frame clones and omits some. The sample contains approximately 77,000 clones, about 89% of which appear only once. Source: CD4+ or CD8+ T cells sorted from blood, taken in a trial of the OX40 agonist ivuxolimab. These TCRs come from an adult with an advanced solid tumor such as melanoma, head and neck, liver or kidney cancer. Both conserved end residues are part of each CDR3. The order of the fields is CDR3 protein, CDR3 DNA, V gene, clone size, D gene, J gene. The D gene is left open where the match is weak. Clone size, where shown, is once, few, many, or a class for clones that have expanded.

cdr3_aa: CASSFSLLAGTDTQYF
cdr3_nt: TGTGCCAGCAGCTTTTCCCTCTTGGCTGGCACAGATACGCAGTATTTT
v_call: TRBV11-3
clone_size: NA
d_call: NA
j_call: TRBJ2-3

cdr3_aa: CAISETSGRGVENIQYF
cdr3_nt: TGTGCCATCAGTGAAACTAGCGGGAGAGGGGTAGAGAACATTCAGTACTTC
v_call: TRBV10-3
clone_size: NA
d_call: TRBD2
j_call: TRBJ2-4

cdr3_aa: CASSYKTGSDTQYF
cdr3_nt: TGTGCCAGCAGTTACAAAACAGGGTCGGATACGCAGTATTTT
v_call: TRBV6-5
clone_size: once
d_call: NA
j_call: TRBJ2-3

cdr3_aa: CASSSPGPLNNEQFF
cdr3_nt: TGTGCCAGCAGCTCACCGGGCCCATTGAACAATGAGCAGTTCTTC
v_call: TRBV5-6
clone_size: NA
d_call: NA
j_call: TRBJ2-1

cdr3_aa: CASSVGGDYSNQPQHF
cdr3_nt: TGTGCCAGCAGCGTAGGCGGGGATTATAGCAATCAGCCCCAGCATTTT
v_call: TRBV9
clone_size: NA
d_call: NA
j_call: TRBJ1-5

cdr3_aa: CASSYDRDLMAGYTF
cdr3_nt: TGTGCCAGCAGTTACGACAGGGACTTAATGGCTGGCTACACCTTC
v_call: TRBV6-5
clone_size: NA
d_call: TRBD1
j_call: TRBJ1-2

cdr3_aa: CASSSGQLQETQYF
cdr3_nt: TGCGCCAGCAGCTCGGGACAGCTCCAAGAGACCCAGTACTTC
v_call: TRBV5-1
clone_size: once
d_call: TRBD1
j_call: TRBJ2-5

cdr3_aa: CASSQEVRTGISQPQHF
cdr3_nt: TGCGCCAGCAGCCAAGAAGTACGGACAGGGATATCTCAGCCCCAGCATTTT
v_call: TRBV4-1
clone_size: NA
d_call: TRBD1
j_call: TRBJ1-5

cdr3_aa: CASSRTSGNTDTQYF
cdr3_nt: TGTGCCAGCAGTCGGACTAGCGGGAACACAGATACGCAGTATTTT
v_call: TRBV2
clone_size: NA
d_call: TRBD2
j_call: TRBJ2-3

cdr3_aa: CASSQTTSGSTDTQYF
cdr3_nt: TGCGCCAGCAGCCAGACGACTAGCGGGAGCACAGATACGCAGTATTTT
v_call: TRBV4-3
clone_size: NA
d_call: TRBD2
j_call: TRBJ2-3

cdr3_aa: CASSFDYPGEAFF
cdr3_nt: TGTGCCAGCAGCTTTGACTATCCCGGGGAAGCTTTCTTT
v_call: TRBV11-3
clone_size: NA
d_call: NA
j_call: TRBJ1-1

cdr3_aa: CASGGRNYGYTF
cdr3_nt: TGTGCCAGCGGGGGCAGGAACTATGGCTACACCTTC
v_call: TRBV6-5
clone_size: NA
d_call: NA
j_call: TRBJ1-2

cdr3_aa: CASSLPGQTYEQYF
cdr3_nt: TGTGCCAGCAGCTTGCCGGGACAGACCTACGAGCAGTACTTC
v_call: TRBV11-2
clone_size: NA
d_call: TRBD1
j_call: TRBJ2-7

cdr3_aa: CASSFAGTGANVLTF
cdr3_nt: TGTGCCAGCAGTTTCGCAGGGACTGGGGCCAACGTCCTGACTTTC
v_call: TRBV11-3
clone_size: NA
d_call: NA
j_call: TRBJ2-6

cdr3_aa: CASSAPGQGNYEQYF
cdr3_nt: TGTGCCAGTAGTGCGCCGGGACAGGGGAACTACGAGCAGTACTTC
v_call: TRBV19
clone_size: NA
d_call: TRBD1
j_call: TRBJ2-7

cdr3_aa: CASSAPGTGNTEAFF
cdr3_nt: TGTGCCAGCAGCGCCCCCGGGACAGGGAACACTGAAGCTTTCTTT
v_call: TRBV11-2
clone_size: NA
d_call: TRBD1
j_call: TRBJ1-1

cdr3_aa: CAWSVTVTYEQYF
cdr3_nt: TGTGCCTGGAGTGTCACGGTTACCTACGAGCAGTACTTC
v_call: TRBV30
clone_size: NA
d_call: NA
j_call: TRBJ2-7

cdr3_aa: CASSLRTTGTGPYEQYF
cdr3_nt: TGCGCCAGCAGCTTGCGGACGACCGGGACAGGACCATACGAGCAGTACTTC
v_call: TRBV5-1
clone_size: NA
d_call: TRBD1
j_call: TRBJ2-7

cdr3_aa: CASSLRQARAFYNEQFF
cdr3_nt: TGTGCCAGCAGTTTACGACAGGCTCGGGCGTTTTACAATGAGCAGTTCTTC
v_call: TRBV27
clone_size: NA
d_call: NA
j_call: TRBJ2-1

cdr3_aa: CASSQGLAGVYEQFF
cdr3_nt: TGTGCCAGCAGCCAAGGCCTAGCGGGAGTGTATGAGCAGTTCTTC
v_call: TRBV7-2
clone_size: NA
d_call: TRBD2
j_call: TRBJ2-1

cdr3_aa: CASTPRRGSEQYF
cdr3_nt: TGTGCCAGCACCCCCCGACGGGGTTCCGAGCAGTACTTC
v_call: TRBV11-1
clone_size: NA
d_call: NA
j_call: TRBJ2-7

cdr3_aa: CASSALVDTGELFF
cdr3_nt: TGCGCCAGCAGCGCCCTAGTCGACACCGGGGAGCTGTTTTTT
v_call: TRBV5-1
clone_size: few
d_call: NA
j_call: TRBJ2-2

cdr3_aa: CASSLRTSTDTQYF
cdr3_nt: TGTGCCAGCAGCTTAAGGACTAGCACAGATACGCAGTATTTT
v_call: TRBV7-2
clone_size: NA
d_call: NA
j_call: TRBJ2-3

cdr3_aa: CASSSEGNTGELFF
cdr3_nt: TGCGCCAGCAGCTCGGAAGGGAACACCGGGGAGCTGTTTTTT
v_call: TRBV4-1
clone_size: NA
d_call: NA
j_call: TRBJ2-2

cdr3_aa: CASSSGLAGTGELFF
cdr3_nt: TGTGCCAGCAGTTCAGGGCTCGCGGGGACCGGGGAGCTGTTTTTT
v_call: TRBV25-1
clone_size: NA
d_call: NA
j_call: TRBJ2-2

cdr3_aa: CASSFEQGNEKLFF
cdr3_nt: TGTGCCAGCAGCTTCGAGCAGGGGAATGAAAAACTGTTTTTT
v_call: TRBV7-9
clone_size: NA
d_call: NA
j_call: TRBJ1-4

cdr3_aa: CASSLMGPEVEQFF
cdr3_nt: TGTGCCAGCAGCTTAATGGGCCCGGAAGTGGAGCAGTTCTTC
v_call: TRBV7-2
clone_size: NA
d_call: NA
j_call: TRBJ2-1

cdr3_aa: CASYRDTITGKLFF
cdr3_nt: TGTGCCAGCTACCGGGACACCATAACCGGAAAACTGTTTTTT
v_call: TRBV6-1
clone_size: NA
d_call: NA
j_call: TRBJ1-4

cdr3_aa: CASSLDTPNYGYTF
cdr3_nt: TGCGCCAGCAGCTTGGACACCCCCAACTATGGCTACACCTTC
v_call: TRBV5-1
clone_size: NA
d_call: NA
j_call: TRBJ1-2

cdr3_aa: CASSLLGGNTEAFF
cdr3_nt: TGCGCCAGCAGCTTGCTTGGGGGGAACACTGAAGCTTTCTTT
v_call: TRBV5-1
clone_size: NA
d_call: NA
j_call: TRBJ1-1

cdr3_aa: CASSQRVDRANQPQHF
cdr3_nt: TGTGCCAGCAGCCAAAGAGTAGACAGGGCGAACCAGCCCCAGCATTTT
v_call: TRBV7-2
clone_size: NA
d_call: TRBD1
j_call: TRBJ1-5

cdr3_aa: CASSAFPGFSGNTIYF
cdr3_nt: TGTGCCAGCAGCGCCTTTCCAGGGTTCTCTGGAAACACCATATATTTT
v_call: TRBV9
clone_size: once
d_call: NA
j_call: TRBJ1-3

cdr3_aa: CASSLGVAGKETQYF
cdr3_nt: TGCGCCAGCAGCCTGGGGGTAGCGGGGAAGGAGACCCAGTACTTC
v_call: TRBV5-1
clone_size: NA
d_call: TRBD2
j_call: TRBJ2-5

cdr3_aa: CASARGATNEKLFF
cdr3_nt: TGTGCCTCCGCCCGGGGGGCAACTAATGAAAAACTGTTTTTT
v_call: TRBV15
clone_size: NA
d_call: NA
j_call: TRBJ1-4

cdr3_aa: CAGGRAASNTGELFF
cdr3_nt: TGTGCCGGGGGACGTGCAGCATCAAACACCGGGGAGCTGTTTTTT
v_call: TRBV28
clone_size: NA
d_call: NA
j_call: TRBJ2-2

cdr3_aa: CASSIPSQGAQPQHF
cdr3_nt: TGTGCCAGTAGTATCCCCTCCCAGGGGGCTCAGCCCCAGCATTTT
v_call: TRBV19
clone_size: NA
d_call: TRBD1
j_call: TRBJ1-5

cdr3_aa: CVPRRGPHETLNTEAFF
cdr3_nt: TGCGTACCGAGGAGGGGCCCTCACGAAACCCTTAACACTGAAGCTTTCTTT
v_call: TRBV21-1
clone_size: NA
d_call: NA
j_call: TRBJ1-1

cdr3_aa: CASSLVPGTYSNQPQHF
cdr3_nt: TGTGCCAGCAGTTTAGTCCCCGGGACTTATAGCAATCAGCCCCAGCATTTT
v_call: TRBV28
clone_size: NA
d_call: NA
j_call: TRBJ1-5

cdr3_aa: CASSLTVNEKLFF
cdr3_nt: TGTGCCAGTAGTTTGACGGTTAATGAAAAACTGTTTTTT
v_call: TRBV19
clone_size: NA
d_call: NA
j_call: TRBJ1-4

cdr3_aa: CASTLGVTWQGEQFF
cdr3_nt: TGCGCCAGCACCTTAGGGGTCACCTGGCAGGGTGAGCAGTTCTTC
v_call: TRBV5-1
clone_size: NA
d_call: NA
j_call: TRBJ2-1

cdr3_aa: CAWSGQDNSPLHF
cdr3_nt: TGTGCCTGGAGTGGCCAGGATAATTCACCCCTCCACTTT
v_call: TRBV30
clone_size: NA
d_call: NA
j_call: TRBJ1-6

cdr3_aa: CASSENTPQPQHF
cdr3_nt: TGTGCCAGCAGTGAAAACACACCCCAGCCCCAGCATTTT
v_call: TRBV6-1
clone_size: NA
d_call: NA
j_call: TRBJ1-5

cdr3_aa: CASSQEGTQSSGTEAFF
cdr3_nt: TGTGCCAGCAGCCAAGAGGGGACCCAGAGCTCAGGCACTGAAGCTTTCTTT
v_call: TRBV14
clone_size: NA
d_call: NA
j_call: TRBJ1-1

cdr3_aa: CASSLTPPNNEQYF
cdr3_nt: TGTGCCAGCAGTTTAACCCCCCCCAATAACGAGCAGTACTTC
v_call: TRBV28
clone_size: NA
d_call: NA
j_call: TRBJ2-7

cdr3_aa: CASSLGGQGRTDTQYF
cdr3_nt: TGTGCCAGCAGCTTGGGGGGACAGGGGCGGACAGATACGCAGTATTTT
v_call: TRBV5-4
clone_size: NA
d_call: TRBD1
j_call: TRBJ2-3

cdr3_aa: CASSQQAWGNEQFF
cdr3_nt: TGTGCCAGCAGCCAACAGGCTTGGGGTAATGAGCAGTTCTTC
v_call: TRBV14
clone_size: NA
d_call: NA
j_call: TRBJ2-1

cdr3_aa: CSAGQNSNQPQHF
cdr3_nt: TGCAGCGCTGGACAGAATAGCAATCAGCCCCAGCATTTT
v_call: TRBV29-1
clone_size: few
d_call: NA
j_call: TRBJ1-5

cdr3_aa: CASKQGGPTNEKLFF
cdr3_nt: TGTGCCAGCAAGCAGGGTGGCCCAACTAATGAAAAACTGTTTTTT
v_call: TRBV6-5
clone_size: NA
d_call: NA
j_call: TRBJ1-4

cdr3_aa: CAAGPGHGPNEQFF
cdr3_nt: TGTGCCGCAGGTCCGGGCCACGGCCCTAATGAGCAGTTCTTC
v_call: TRBV19
clone_size: NA
d_call: NA
j_call: TRBJ2-1

cdr3_aa: CASSLAGGPYEQFF
cdr3_nt: TGTGCCAGCAGCTTAGCGGGAGGGCCCTATGAGCAGTTCTTC
v_call: TRBV11-2
clone_size: NA
d_call: TRBD2
j_call: TRBJ2-1

cdr3_aa: CASSDSGTETQYF
cdr3_nt: TGTGCCAGCAGCGATTCCGGGACAGAGACCCAGTACTTC
v_call: TRBV11-1
clone_size: NA
d_call: NA
j_call: TRBJ2-5

cdr3_aa: CAWSEQTVGTEAFF
cdr3_nt: TGTGCCTGGAGTGAACAGACAGTTGGCACTGAAGCTTTCTTT
v_call: TRBV30
clone_size: NA
d_call: NA
j_call: TRBJ1-1

cdr3_aa: CASSQDRAAGELFF
cdr3_nt: TGTGCCAGCTCCCAGGACAGGGCCGCCGGGGAGCTGTTTTTT
v_call: TRBV18
clone_size: NA
d_call: TRBD1
j_call: TRBJ2-2

cdr3_aa: CASSPDRGSEAFF
cdr3_nt: TGTGCCAGTAGTCCAGACAGGGGATCTGAAGCTTTCTTT
v_call: TRBV19
clone_size: NA
d_call: TRBD1
j_call: TRBJ1-1

cdr3_aa: CASRLGGAGETQYF
cdr3_nt: TGTGCCAGCAGGCTCGGCGGAGCCGGAGAGACCCAGTACTTC
v_call: TRBV28
clone_size: NA
d_call: NA
j_call: TRBJ2-5

cdr3_aa: CASSGQGYQPQHF
cdr3_nt: TGTGCCAGCAGTGGACAGGGGTATCAGCCCCAGCATTTT
v_call: TRBV25-1
clone_size: NA
d_call: TRBD1
j_call: TRBJ1-5

cdr3_aa: CAWSKQANTEAFF
cdr3_nt: TGTGCCTGGAGTAAACAAGCCAACACTGAAGCTTTCTTT
v_call: TRBV30
clone_size: NA
d_call: NA
j_call: TRBJ1-1

cdr3_aa: CASWRVSEGTEAFF
cdr3_nt: TGTGCCAGCTGGCGAGTCTCTGAGGGGACTGAAGCTTTCTTT
v_call: TRBV7-8
clone_size: once
d_call: NA
j_call: TRBJ1-1

cdr3_aa: CASSPTTGTSRTYEQYF
cdr3_nt: TGTGCCAGCTCACCAACGACTGGGACTAGCAGGACCTACGAGCAGTACTTC
v_call: TRBV18
clone_size: NA
d_call: TRBD2
j_call: TRBJ2-7